The subject of this entry is one T cell receptor (beta chain). Assay: immunoSEQ multiplex PCR; the TCRdb copy retains only in-frame clones and omits some. The table shows 300,000 to 450,000 clones, with 85% to 90% occurring only once. The data were obtained in a study of blood T cell repertoires in COVID-19. For the study at large: Samples taken during acute and convalescent COVID-19 were collected in the United States, Italy and Spain.

CDR3 length: 17 residues. Germline CDR1 reads LNHDA; CDR2 reads SQIVND (reference sequence). The V and J ends lost 5 bases and 2 bases respectively, with 22 bases between them. This clonotype was sampled from a man aged 18 to 30 who had recovered from COVID-19. The chain links TRBV19 to TRBJ2-7, with D possibly TRBD2 on 6 matching bases. Sequencing was performed on PBMCs or T cells enriched from blood (not recorded which). The CDR3, as DNA: TGTGCCAGTAGTGCAAAGGGAGGCAACAGTTATCCCTACGAGCAGTACTTC. Translated: CASSAKGGNSYPYEQYF.